This TCR beta chain was recorded in a study of T cell responses to AZD1222 COVID-19 vaccine. A remark on this clone: Antigen unknown.

Sequenced by immunoSEQ multiplex PCR; TCRdb stores in-frame clones only, minus some. Of roughly 180,000 clones listed, 90% are singletons. Study findings and constraints: Nearly half of spike-specific TCRs reportedly go after variant regions that carry no mutations. Spike-specific TCR breadth and depth were elevated following two AZD1222 doses. There were mostly white British donors and more females than males, and clonal diversity was possibly underestimated.

The CDR3 runs to 14 residues. V lost 3 bases and J lost 3; bases outside the gene matches: 2. The germline V gene encodes CDR1 SGHDT and CDR2 YYEEEE. The sequence derives from an adult in good health. The specimen comprised peripheral blood, sampled on day 0 of AZD1222 vaccination. V gene TRBV5-6 combines with J gene TRBJ2-7; 11 positions match TRBD1. CDR3 loop: CASSYGTGGYEQYF. In DNA form, the CDR3 reads TGTGCCAGCAGCTACGGGACAGGGGGCTACGAGCAGTACTTC.